This entry describes one T cell receptor (beta chain). Its cognate antigen is unknown. This record belongs to a study of cytomegalovirus exposure and HLA in healthy donors. Study-wide results and limits: Later work found most CMV-associated TCR beta chains apparently HLA-restricted. In an earlier analysis, about 90% or about 30%: the productive usage of most TCR beta V segments. DRB1 showed the most TCR associations and HLA-C the fewest in a later analysis, as rates varied by HLA locus.

Losses at the gene ends were 5 bases for V and 2 bases for J; bases not matched to a gene: 6. The CDR3 contains 16 residues. Germline-derived CDR1 and CDR2 are MDHEN and SYDVKM. PCR involved 60 Vbeta and 13 Jbeta primers. Repertoires were generated with immunoSEQ multiplex PCR, while TCRdb's copy carries only in-frame clones and drops some. This sample carries 100,000 or so clones, roughly 84% of them seen once, and the ten largest clones take about 2%. The gene calls are TRBV28 and TRBJ2-3, with 11 bases fitting TRBD2. Sequenced sample: PBMCs. The sequence was collected from a young man in good health and CMV-seronegative. CDR3 DNA sequence: TGTGCCAGCAGTCCTAGGACTAGCGGGCCCACAGATACGCAGTATTTT. Its protein product is CASSPRTSGPTDTQYF.